The count of the clone carrying this T cell receptor (beta chain) is one. The data belong to a study of long-term antiretroviral therapy in people with HIV. Germline V gives CDR1 SGHTA, CDR2 FQGNSA. This CDR3 is built from 15 residues. V was pared by 5 bases and J by 11 bases, with 8 bases of the junction left unmatched. Sequencing relied on immunoSEQ assay v3.0, run at survey level. Only in-frame clones appear in the TCRdb table, and some are missing; sequencing was by immunoSEQ multiplex PCR. The sample consists of 15,000 or so clones, approximately 94% of them appearing once. The sequences come from unsorted PBMCs, collected 6 to 6.5 years after starting antiretroviral therapy. The V call is TRBV7-2, the J call TRBJ2-2; TRBD2 matches 13 bases. The sequence was collected from a woman aged 50 to 65 with HIV. The CDR3 DNA sequence: TGTGCCAGCAGCCTGAGGACTAGCGGGAGAGGAGAGCTGTTTTTT. Translated: CASSLRTSGRGELFF. The full variable domain, its missing parts supplied by reference TRBV7-2 and TRBJ2-2, is GAGVSQSPSNKVTEKGKDVELRCDPISGHTALYWYRQSLGQGLEFLIYFQGNSAPDKSGLPSDRFSAERTGGSVSTLTIQRTQQEDSAVYLCASSLRTSGRGELFFGEGSRLTVL.